This T cell receptor (beta chain) was captured by sequencing in a study of T cell changes during pregnancy in multiple sclerosis. The assay was immunoSEQ multiplex PCR, and TCRdb's table has in-frame clones only and misses some. The sample has more than 50,000 clones, roughly 90% seen once. This clone has only a few counts. The germline V gene has CDR1 SGHAT and CDR2 FQDESV (reference sequence). Deletions cut 6 bases from V and 0 bases from J, with 5 bases between. This CDR3 has 12 residues. The sample here was peripheral blood, taken before pregnancy. The receptor was isolated from a female donor with multiple sclerosis, enrolled in a pregnancy study. The chain couples TRBV11-1 to TRBJ1-1, with D unclear. CDR3 nucleotides: TGTGCCAGCAGATACATGAACACTGAAGCTTTCTTT. Its protein product is CASRYMNTEAFF.